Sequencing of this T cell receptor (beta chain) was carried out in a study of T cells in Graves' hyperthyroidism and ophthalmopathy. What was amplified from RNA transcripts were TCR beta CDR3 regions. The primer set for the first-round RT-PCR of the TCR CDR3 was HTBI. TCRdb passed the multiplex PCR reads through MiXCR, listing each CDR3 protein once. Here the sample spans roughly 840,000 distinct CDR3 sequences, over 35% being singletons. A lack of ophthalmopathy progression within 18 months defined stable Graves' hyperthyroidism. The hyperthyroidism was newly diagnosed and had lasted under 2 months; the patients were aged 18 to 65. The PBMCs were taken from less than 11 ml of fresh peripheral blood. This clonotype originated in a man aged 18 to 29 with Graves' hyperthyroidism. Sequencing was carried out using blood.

The CDR3 DNA reads TGTGCCAGCAGCTCGGATTATTTTGAAGCTTTCTTT. Amino acid sequence: CASSSDYFEAFF. The V and J genes are TRBV5-6 and TRBJ1-1; D is uncertain. V dropped 3 bases and J dropped 7 bases, with 10 bases sitting between them. The V gene's germline CDR1 is SGHDT and CDR2 YYEEEE. This CDR3 is 12 amino acids long.